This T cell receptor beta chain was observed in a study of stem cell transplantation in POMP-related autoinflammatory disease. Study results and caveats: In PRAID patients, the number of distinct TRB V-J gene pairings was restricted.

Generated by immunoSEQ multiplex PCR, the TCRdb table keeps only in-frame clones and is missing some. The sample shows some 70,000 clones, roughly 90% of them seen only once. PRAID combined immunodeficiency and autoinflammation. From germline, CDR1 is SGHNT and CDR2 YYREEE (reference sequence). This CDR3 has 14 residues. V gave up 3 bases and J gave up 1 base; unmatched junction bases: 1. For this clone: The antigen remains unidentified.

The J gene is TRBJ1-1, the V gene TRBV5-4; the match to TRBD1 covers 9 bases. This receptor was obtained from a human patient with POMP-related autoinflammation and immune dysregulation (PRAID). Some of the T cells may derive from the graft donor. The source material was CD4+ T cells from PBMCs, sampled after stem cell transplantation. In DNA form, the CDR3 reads TGTGCCAGCAGCTGGGGACAGGGGAACACTGAAGCTTTCTTT. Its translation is CASSWGQGNTEAFF.